The rows below give T cell receptor beta chains drawn from one sample of a study of blood T cell repertoires in COVID-19. Sequencing was performed with immunoSEQ multiplex PCR; in TCRdb, only in-frame clones are kept and a portion is missing. The data hold tens of thousands of clones, with 84% observed a single time. Source material: peripheral blood. The origin of the receptors is a man aged 55 to 70 with acute or convalescent COVID-19. Both conserved end residues are part of each CDR3. The order of the fields is V gene, CDR3 protein.

>TRBV15
CATSQAICEQYF
>TRBV6-5
CASSYSGQGYGYTF
>TRBV7-2
CASSLDRGGGGHTQYF
>TRBV19
CASSIGQMNTEAFF
>TRBV7-2
CASRSGTGGHGYTF
>TRBV27
CASRRQVNQPQHF
>TRBV19
CASSTRAGGNEKLFF
>TRBV20-1
CSARENYGYTF
>TRBV3-1/TRBV3-2
CASSPGNTEAFF
>TRBV24-1
CATSDGLGSAGGYTF
>TRBV10-2
CASSELRPLAIEQYF
>TRBV5-1
CASSLGGREPQHF
>TRBV12-5
CASAWGRNSNQPQHF
>TRBV7-2
CASRGQWSSSGNTIYF
>TRBV11-2
CASSPRTGTQETQYF
>TRBV11-2
CASSLGVGGRTYNEQFF
>TRBV28
CASSPGVAGGNDQETQYF
>TRBV29-1
CSVDRGLFDNYGYTF
>TRBV15
CATSRDTARRAYYGYTF
>TRBV10-3
CAIRGEDRANPRETQYF
>TRBV5-1
CASSLGWRLDANTGELFF
>TRBV3-1/TRBV3-2
CASSHHRVANSPLHF
>TRBV19
CASSILRGVNEQFF
>TRBV7-9
CASSSTRGPNSPLHF
>TRBV19
CASSIARGNSPLHF
>TRBV19
CASSQFTDTQYF
>TRBV10-2
CASSEGGVYEQYF
>TRBV2
CASDRDTNSNQPQHF
>TRBV7-2
CASSLQQGRTGELFF
>TRBV7-3
CASSFSGHGTGELFF